The rows below give T cell receptor beta chains drawn from one sample of a study of identical twins. TCRdb fed the 5' RACE reads into MiXCR, producing one record per CDR3 protein. The data show approximately 670,000 distinct CDR3 sequences, less than 7% seen once. Material for sequencing was naive T cells sorted from blood. The receptors shown here come from a man younger than 35 in good health. CDR3s leave out the opening cysteine and the closing phenylalanine or tryptophan. Each record gives: D gene, V gene, J gene, clone size, CDR3 protein. D genes are given only for firm matches. Clone size appears in some rows only: once, few, many, or a class for an expanded clone.

TRBD2	TRBV6-2/TRBV6-3	TRBJ2-2	many	ASIRGGLAETGELF
-	TRBV28	TRBJ1-6	many	ASCAGRDSPLH
-	TRBV9	TRBJ2-1	-	ASSVVGLGGNEQF
TRBD1	TRBV11-2	TRBJ1-2	few	ASSLDSFRGNYGYT
-	TRBV5-6	TRBJ1-2	-	ASSFGGQGGYT
TRBD1	TRBV12-3/TRBV12-4	TRBJ2-7	-	ASRRGTGPSSYEQY
-	TRBV29-1	TRBJ2-7	many	SVESSRAGYEQY
TRBD2	TRBV10-3	TRBJ2-1	many	AITEGGSAYNEQF
-	TRBV5-1	TRBJ2-3	few	ASSSGGPSTDTQY
-	TRBV3-1	TRBJ2-3	-	ASPRTDTQY